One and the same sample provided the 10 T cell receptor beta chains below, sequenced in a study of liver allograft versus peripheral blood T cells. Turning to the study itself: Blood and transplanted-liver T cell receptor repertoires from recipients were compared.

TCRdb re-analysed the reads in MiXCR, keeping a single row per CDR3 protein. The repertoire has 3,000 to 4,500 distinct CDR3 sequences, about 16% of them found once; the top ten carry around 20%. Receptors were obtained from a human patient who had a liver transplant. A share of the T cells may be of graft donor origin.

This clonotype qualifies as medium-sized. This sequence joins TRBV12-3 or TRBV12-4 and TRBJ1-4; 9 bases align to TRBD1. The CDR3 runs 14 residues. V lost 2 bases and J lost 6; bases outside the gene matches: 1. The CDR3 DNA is TGTGCCAGCAGTTTACGACAGGGGGATGAAAAACTGTTTTTT. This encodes CASSLRQGDEKLFF.

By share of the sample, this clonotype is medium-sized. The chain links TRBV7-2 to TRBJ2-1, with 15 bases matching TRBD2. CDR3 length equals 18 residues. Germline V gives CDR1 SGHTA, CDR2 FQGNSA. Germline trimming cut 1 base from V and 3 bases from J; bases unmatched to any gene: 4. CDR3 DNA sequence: TGTGCCAGCAGCTTAGAAGGGACTAGCGGGAGGTTCTACAATGAGCAGTTCTTC. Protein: CASSLEGTSGRFYNEQFF.

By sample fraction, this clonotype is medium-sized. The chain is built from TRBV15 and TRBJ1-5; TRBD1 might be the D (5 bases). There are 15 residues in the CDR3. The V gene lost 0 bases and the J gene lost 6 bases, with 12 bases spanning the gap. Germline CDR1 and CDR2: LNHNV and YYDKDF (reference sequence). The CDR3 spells CATSRDLRGGQPQHF. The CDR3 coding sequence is TGTGCCACCAGCAGAGATCTAAGGGGAGGTCAGCCCCAGCATTTT.

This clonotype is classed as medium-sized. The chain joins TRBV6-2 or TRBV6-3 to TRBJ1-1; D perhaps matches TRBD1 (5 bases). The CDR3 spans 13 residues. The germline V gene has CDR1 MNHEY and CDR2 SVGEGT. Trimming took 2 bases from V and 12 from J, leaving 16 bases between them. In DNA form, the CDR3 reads TGTGCCAGCAGTTACGGGGGGTACACTGAGACTTTCTTT. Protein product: CASSYGGYTETFF.

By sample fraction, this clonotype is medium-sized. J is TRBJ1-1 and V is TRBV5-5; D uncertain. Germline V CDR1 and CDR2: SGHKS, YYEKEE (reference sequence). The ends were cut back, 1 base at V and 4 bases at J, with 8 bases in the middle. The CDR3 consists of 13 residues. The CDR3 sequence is CASSLRAPTEAFF. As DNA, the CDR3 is TGTGCCAGCAGCTTGCGGGCCCCCACTGAAGCTTTCTTT.

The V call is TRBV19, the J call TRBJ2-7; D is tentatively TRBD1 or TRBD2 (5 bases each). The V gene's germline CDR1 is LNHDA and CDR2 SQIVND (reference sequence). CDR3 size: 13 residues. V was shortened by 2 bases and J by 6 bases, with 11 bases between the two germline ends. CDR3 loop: CASSIRGAGEQYF. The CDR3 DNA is TGTGCCAGTAGTATAAGGGGAGCCGGCGAGCAGTACTTC. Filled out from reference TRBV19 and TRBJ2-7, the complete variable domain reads DGGITQSPKYLFRKEGQNVTLSCEQNLNHDAMYWYRQDPGQGLRLIYYSQIVNDFQKGDIAEGYSVSREKKESFPLTVTSAQKNPTAFYLCASSIRGAGEQYFGPGTRLTVT.

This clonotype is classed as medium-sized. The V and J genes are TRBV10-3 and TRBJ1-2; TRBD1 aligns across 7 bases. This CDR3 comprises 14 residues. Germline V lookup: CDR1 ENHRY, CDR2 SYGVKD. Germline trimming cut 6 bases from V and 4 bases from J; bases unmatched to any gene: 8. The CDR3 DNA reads TGTGCCATCAGAGGGACAGAGGGAAGCTATGGCTACACCTTC. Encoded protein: CAIRGTEGSYGYTF.

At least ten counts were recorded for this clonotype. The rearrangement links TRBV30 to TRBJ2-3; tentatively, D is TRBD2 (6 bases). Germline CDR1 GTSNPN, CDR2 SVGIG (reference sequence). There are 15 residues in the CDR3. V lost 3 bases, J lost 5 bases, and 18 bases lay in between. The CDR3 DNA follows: TGTGCCTGGAGCAAAGGGGAGGTCAGGGAAGATACGCAGTATTTT. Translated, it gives CAWSKGEVREDTQYF.

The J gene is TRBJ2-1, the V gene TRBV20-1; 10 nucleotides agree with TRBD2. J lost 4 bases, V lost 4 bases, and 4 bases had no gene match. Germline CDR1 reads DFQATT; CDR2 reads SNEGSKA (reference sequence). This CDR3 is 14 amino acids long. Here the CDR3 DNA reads TGCAGTGCTACGAGCGGGAGGGGATACAATGAGCAGTTCTTC. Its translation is CSATSGRGYNEQFF.

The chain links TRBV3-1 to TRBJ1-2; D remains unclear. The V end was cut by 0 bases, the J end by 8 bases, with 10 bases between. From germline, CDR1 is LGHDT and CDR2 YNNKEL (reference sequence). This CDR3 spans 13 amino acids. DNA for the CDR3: TGTGCCAGCAGCCAAGAGATGGCCGGAGGCTACACCTTC. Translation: CASSQEMAGGYTF.